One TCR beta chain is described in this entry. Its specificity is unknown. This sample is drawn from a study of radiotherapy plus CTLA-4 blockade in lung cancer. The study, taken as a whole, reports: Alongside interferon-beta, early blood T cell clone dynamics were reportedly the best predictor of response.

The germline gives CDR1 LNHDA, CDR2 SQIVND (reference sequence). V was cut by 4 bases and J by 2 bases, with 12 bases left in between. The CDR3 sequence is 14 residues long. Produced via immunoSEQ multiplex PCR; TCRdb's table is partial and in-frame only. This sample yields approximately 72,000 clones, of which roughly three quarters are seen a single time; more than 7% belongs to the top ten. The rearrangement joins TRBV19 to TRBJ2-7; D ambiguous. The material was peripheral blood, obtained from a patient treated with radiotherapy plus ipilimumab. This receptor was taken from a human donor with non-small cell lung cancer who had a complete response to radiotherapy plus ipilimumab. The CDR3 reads CASSKGWGTYEQYF. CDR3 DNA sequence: TGTGCCAGTAGTAAAGGTTGGGGAACCTACGAGCAGTACTTC.